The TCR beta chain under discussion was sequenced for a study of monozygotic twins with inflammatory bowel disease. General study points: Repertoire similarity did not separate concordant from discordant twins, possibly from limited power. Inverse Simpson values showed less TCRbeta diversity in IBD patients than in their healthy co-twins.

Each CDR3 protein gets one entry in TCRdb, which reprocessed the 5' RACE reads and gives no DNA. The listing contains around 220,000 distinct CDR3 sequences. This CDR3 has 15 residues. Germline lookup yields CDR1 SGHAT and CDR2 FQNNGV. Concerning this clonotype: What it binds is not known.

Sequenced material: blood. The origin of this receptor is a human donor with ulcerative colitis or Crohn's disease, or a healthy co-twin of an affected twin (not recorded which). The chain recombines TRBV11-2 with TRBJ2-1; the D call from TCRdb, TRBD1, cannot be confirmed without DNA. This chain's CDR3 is CASSPGQATYNEQFF.